This T cell receptor beta chain was documented in a study of patients and donors after allogeneic stem cell transplantation. TCRdb reanalysed the RT-PCR reads using MiXCR and keeps one entry per CDR3 protein. The repertoire includes about 410,000 distinct CDR3 sequences, 16% of them detected once, and 6% to 8% sits in the top ten. V was shortened by 7 bases and J by 1 base, with 18 bases between the two germline ends. The CDR3 spans 16 residues. From germline, CDR1 is MNHNS and CDR2 SASEGT. The specimen was blood, either unsorted or a sorted T cell fraction (not recorded which). The source of this sequence is a human donor who was either an allogeneic HSCT recipient or a stem cell or donor lymphocyte infusion donor (not recorded which). It is not recorded whose cells these are; they may come from a transplant donor. The rearrangement joins TRBV6-1 to TRBJ2-3; D assignment may be TRBD1 or TRBD2 (5 bases each). In DNA, the CDR3 is TGTGCCAGCACCCGGCCGGGCCTGGGGGGCACAGATACGCAGTATTTT. As protein: CASTRPGLGGTDTQYF.